A single sample is the source of the 15 T cell receptor beta chains below, sequenced in a study of blood T cells in healthy people across ages. A second PCR, run for about 7 to 11 cycles, used a sample-barcoded 5' primer plus a J-beta primer mix. TCRdb independently ran MiXCR on the 5' RACE reads; one entry per CDR3 protein. The sample contains 650,000 to 700,000 distinct CDR3 sequences, about 32% of which appear only once. What was sequenced was blood. These receptors originate from a woman of 80 years or more in good health.

This clonotype was observed a handful of times. The rearrangement uses TRBV5-1 and TRBJ1-2; 9 bases are shared with TRBD1. Germline loops: CDR1 SGHRS, CDR2 YFSETQ. This CDR3 contains 16 residues. J was trimmed by 5 bases and V by 0 bases; bases with no gene match: 8. For the CDR3, the DNA is TGCGCCAGCAGCTTGGGACATCGGGACAGGGTATATGGCTACACCTTC. Residues: CASSLGHRDRVYGYTF.

On this clonotype: One base away lies a much larger clone, so this may be a sequencing read error. J is TRBJ2-7 and V is TRBV28; 12 bases map to TRBD1. The CDR3 consists of 16 residues. CDR1 and CDR2 from the germline V gene are MDHEN and SYDVKM. The CDR3 region is CAGSTGTGGWSYEQYF. The CDR3, as DNA: TGTGCCGGCAGTACCGGGACAGGGGGCTGGTCCTACGAGCAGTACTTC.

For this clonotype: A much larger clone differs from this one at a single base, so this may be a read error. V usage is TRBV5-1 and J usage is TRBJ2-7, with 9 bases lining up with TRBD1. The CDR3 consists of 15 residues. CDR1 is SGHRS and CDR2 is YFSETQ in the germline V gene. CDR3 nucleotide sequence: TGCGCCAGCGCCCCAGGGGACAGGGTTTCCTACGGGCAGTACTTC. Translating gives CASAPGDRVSYGQYF.

This clonotype showed up many times. This chain joins TRBV4-3 and TRBJ2-4; D possibly uses TRBD1 or TRBD2 (5 bases each). This CDR3 region has 14 residues. Germline CDR1 and CDR2: LGHNA and YSLEER. V was shortened by 2 bases and J by 9 bases, with 14 bases between the two germline ends. DNA of the CDR3: TGCGCCAGCAGCCAAACATTCAGGGCGGGCATTCAGTACTTC. As protein: CASSQTFRAGIQYF.

On this clonotype: A much more abundant neighbour one base away suggests this may be a read error. The chain joins TRBV11-1 to TRBJ2-3; no firm D call. In germline, CDR1 is SGHAT, CDR2 FQDESV (reference sequence). CDR3 length equals 15 residues. In nucleotides, the CDR3 is TGTGCCAGCAGCGCTAGGACGGACCCCACAGATATGCAGTATTTT. Translated, it gives CASSARTDPTDMQYF.

This chain links TRBV12-3 or TRBV12-4 with TRBJ2-3, with a possible D match to TRBD1 (6 bases). The V end was cut by 7 bases, the J end by 0 bases, with 17 bases between. The CDR3 totals 16 residues. CDR3 sequence (DNA): TGTGCCAGCAATCCCCGGACAGAAATGAGCACAGATACGCAGTATTTT. Its protein product is CASNPRTEMSTDTQYF.

At least ten counts were recorded for this clonotype. This chain links TRBV20-1 with TRBJ1-1; D is perhaps TRBD1 (5 bases). The V and J ends lost 1 base and 4 bases respectively, with 16 bases between them. Germline-derived CDR1 and CDR2 are DFQATT and SNEGSKA (reference sequence). There are 15 residues in the CDR3. CDR3 DNA sequence: TGCAGTGCTAGAGGGACACCCCCAAGGAGCACTGAAGCTTTCTTT. Its translation is CSARGTPPRSTEAFF.

This clonotype was observed a few times. This may come from a read error, since a much larger clone is one base off. The chain links TRBV9 to TRBJ2-4; D is undetermined. Trimming removed 2 bases from V and 14 bases from J, with 14 bases in between. Germline V gives CDR1 SGDLS, CDR2 YYNGEE. This CDR3 has 12 amino acids. The CDR3 bases are TGTGCCAGCAGCGTCTCGGACGGCGAAGAGTACTTC. It translates to CASSVSDGEEYF.

The rearrangement uses TRBV30 and TRBJ1-1; tentative D call: TRBD1 (5 bases). This CDR3 has 15 amino acids. Germline values: CDR1 GTSNPN, CDR2 SVGIG (reference sequence). V lost 3 bases and J lost 2, with 16 bases in between. The CDR3 loop is CAWSVPGTANTEAFF. The CDR3 coding sequence is TGTGCCTGGAGCGTTCCCGGGACGGCAAACACTGAAGCTTTCTTT.

Many counts were recorded for this clonotype. This sequence joins TRBV12-3 or TRBV12-4 and TRBJ1-6; D is undetermined. The CDR3 totals 13 residues. The ends were cut back, 5 bases at V and 6 bases at J, with 8 bases in the middle. This chain's CDR3 is CASSPTFNSPLHF. CDR3 in DNA: TGTGCCAGCAGTCCAACATTTAATTCACCCCTCCACTTT.

At least ten counts were recorded for this clonotype. The chain has TRBV3-1 and TRBJ2-3, with TRBD2 matching over 12 bases. This CDR3 has 15 amino acids. The junction had 9 bases not matched to a gene; V was cut back by 4 bases and J by 10 bases. The germline V gene has CDR1 LGHDT and CDR2 YNNKEL (reference sequence). This chain's CDR3 is CASSPGTSGRAAQYF. CDR3 DNA: TGTGCCAGCAGCCCAGGGACTAGCGGGCGGGCGGCGCAGTATTTT.

This clonotype was counted only a few times. Given a much more abundant clone one base away, this may be a read error. The chain uses TRBV14 and TRBJ2-3; weak D call: TRBD2 (6 bases). The germline CDR1 and CDR2 sequences are SGHDN and FVKESK. The CDR3 runs to 13 residues. The DNA for the CDR3 is TGTGCCAGCGGCCAATCTCCCGGGGGTACGCAGTATTTT. This codes for CASGQSPGGTQYF.

This clonotype has at least ten counts. The chain employs TRBV29-1 and TRBJ2-5; TRBD2 matches 7 bases. The ends lost 4 bases at V and 4 bases at J; junction bases unmatched: 6. CDR1 is SQVTM, CDR2 ANQGSEA, per germline. CDR3 size: 13 residues. CDR3 amino acids: CSVGASGRETQYF. As DNA, the CDR3 is TGCAGCGTTGGGGCTAGCGGTCGAGAGACCCAGTACTTC.

This clonotype was picked up many times. CDR3 amino acids: CASSVAAGGRNEQYF. The CDR3 DNA reads TGTGCCAGCAGCGTAGCGGCGGGGGGTAGGAACGAGCAGTACTTC. J is TRBJ2-7 and V is TRBV9, with 8 positions matching TRBD2. CDR1 is SGDLS, CDR2 YYNGEE, per germline. After removal of 0 bases from V and 5 bases from J, the junction contained 7 bases not matched to a gene. This CDR3 contains 15 residues.

This clonotype was seen once. CDR3 DNA sequence: TGCAGTGCTCCCGATACTAGCGGGGTCACGAACACCGGGGAGCTGTTTTTT. This gives the protein CSAPDTSGVTNTGELFF. The chain carries TRBV20-1 and TRBJ2-2; 10 bases agree with TRBD2. V lost 5 bases, J lost 0 bases, and 9 bases stayed unmatched. CDR3 size: 17 residues. Germline CDR1 is DFQATT and CDR2 is SNEGSKA (reference sequence).